Included here is one T cell receptor (beta chain) sequence, with context. Its antigen is unknown. The data derive from a study of cytomegalovirus exposure and HLA in healthy donors. Whole-study findings and limits: CMV serostatus was the sole immune exposure information available. A missense DCLRE1C variant was associated with V- and J-gene trimming of TCR beta chains in a later analysis, and an independent cohort replicated the association. TCR association rates varied by HLA locus in a later analysis, with DRB1 highest and HLA-C lowest.

13 Jbeta primers and 60 Vbeta primers were used for the PCR. This table comes from immunoSEQ multiplex PCR, and its TCRdb copy is limited to in-frame clones, with some not included. The table for this sample gives 50,000 to 80,000 clones. Samples came from healthy bone marrow donors. Germline V lookup: CDR1 SGHRS, CDR2 YFSETQ. The CDR3 has 12 amino acids. Trimming pared 0 bases from V and 7 bases from J, leaving 7 bases between. Material: PBMCs. The origin of this receptor is a woman aged 18-29 years in good health and CMV-seronegative. The chain has TRBV5-1 and TRBJ1-2; D gene unclear. The CDR3 DNA reads as TGCGCCAGCAGCTTGGAAGCCGGTGGCTACACCTTC. It yields the protein CASSLEAGGYTF.